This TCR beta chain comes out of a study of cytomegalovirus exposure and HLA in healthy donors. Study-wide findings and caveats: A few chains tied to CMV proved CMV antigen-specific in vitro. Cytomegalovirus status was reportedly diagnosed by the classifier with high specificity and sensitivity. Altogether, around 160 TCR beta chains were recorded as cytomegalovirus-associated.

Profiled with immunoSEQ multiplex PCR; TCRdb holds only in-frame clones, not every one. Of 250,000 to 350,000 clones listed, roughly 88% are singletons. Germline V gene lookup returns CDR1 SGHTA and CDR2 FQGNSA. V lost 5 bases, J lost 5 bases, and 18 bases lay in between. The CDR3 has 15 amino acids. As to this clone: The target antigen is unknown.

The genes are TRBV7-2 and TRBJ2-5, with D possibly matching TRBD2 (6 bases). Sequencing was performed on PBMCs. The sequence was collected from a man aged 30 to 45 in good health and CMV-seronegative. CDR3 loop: CASSLRQLAGETQYF. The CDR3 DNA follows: TGTGCCAGCAGCCTCCGACAACTAGCTGGGGAGACCCAGTACTTC.